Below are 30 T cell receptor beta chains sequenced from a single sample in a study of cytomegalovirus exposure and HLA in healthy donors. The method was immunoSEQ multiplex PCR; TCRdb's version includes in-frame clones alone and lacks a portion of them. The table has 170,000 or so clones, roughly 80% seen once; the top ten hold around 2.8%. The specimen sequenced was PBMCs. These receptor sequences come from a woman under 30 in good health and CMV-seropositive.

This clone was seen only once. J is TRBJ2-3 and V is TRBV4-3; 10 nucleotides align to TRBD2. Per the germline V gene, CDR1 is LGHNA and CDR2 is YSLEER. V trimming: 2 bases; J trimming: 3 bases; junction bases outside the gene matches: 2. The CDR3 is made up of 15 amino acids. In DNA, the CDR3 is TGCGCCAGCAGCCAATTAGCGGGGGGAACAGATACGCAGTATTTT. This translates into CASSQLAGGTDTQYF.

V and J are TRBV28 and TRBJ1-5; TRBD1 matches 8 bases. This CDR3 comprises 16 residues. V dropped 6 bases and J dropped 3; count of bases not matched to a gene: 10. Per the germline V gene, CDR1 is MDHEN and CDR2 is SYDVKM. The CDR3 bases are TGTGCCAGCAGCAACGCTCTGGGACAGGACAATCAGCCCCAGCATTTT. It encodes CASSNALGQDNQPQHF.

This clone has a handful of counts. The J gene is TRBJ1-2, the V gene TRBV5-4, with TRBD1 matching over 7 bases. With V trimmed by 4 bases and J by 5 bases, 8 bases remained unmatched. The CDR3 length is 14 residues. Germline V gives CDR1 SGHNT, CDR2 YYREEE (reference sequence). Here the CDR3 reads CASSEGQRRYGYTF. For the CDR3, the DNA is TGTGCCAGCAGCGAGGGACAGCGGAGGTATGGCTACACCTTC.

In nucleotides, the CDR3 is TGTGCCAGCAGTGAATTAAGGACTCGATACAATGAGCAGTTCTTC. Protein product: CASSELRTRYNEQFF. The J gene is TRBJ2-1, the V gene TRBV2; the D gene is possibly TRBD2 (5 bases). Germline assignment: CDR1 SNHLY and CDR2 FYNNEI. V was clipped by 2 bases and J by 4 bases, with 12 bases between them. The CDR3 runs to 15 residues. The variable domain in full, with the rest retrieved from reference TRBV2 and TRBJ2-1, is EPEVTQTPSHQVTQMGQEVILRCVPISNHLYFYWYRQILGQKVEFLVSFYNNEISEKSEIFDDQFSVERPDGSNFTLKIRSTKLEDSAMYFCASSELRTRYNEQFFGPGTRLTVL.

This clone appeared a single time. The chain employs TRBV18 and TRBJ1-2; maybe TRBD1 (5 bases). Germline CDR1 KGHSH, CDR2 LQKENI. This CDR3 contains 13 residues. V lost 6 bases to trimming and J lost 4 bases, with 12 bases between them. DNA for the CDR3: TGTGCCAGCTCCCAAGGGGAGGGCTATGGCTACACCTTC. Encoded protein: CASSQGEGYGYTF.

CDR3 amino acids: CASSTSQGSPGELFF. The DNA for the CDR3 is TGTGCCAGCAGTACCTCACAGGGGTCGCCCGGGGAGCTGTTTTTT. The J gene is TRBJ2-2, the V gene TRBV6-5; 7 nucleotides align to TRBD1. The CDR3 has 15 amino acids. Trimming cost V 5 bases and J 6 bases; bases outside gene matches: 9. Germline CDR1 and CDR2: MNHEY and SVGAGI.

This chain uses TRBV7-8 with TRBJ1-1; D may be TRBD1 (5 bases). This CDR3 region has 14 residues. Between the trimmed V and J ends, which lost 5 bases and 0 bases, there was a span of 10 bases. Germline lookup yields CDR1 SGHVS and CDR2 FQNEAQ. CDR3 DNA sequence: TGTGCCAGCAGCCCACAGGCTATGAACACTGAAGCTTTCTTT. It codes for CASSPQAMNTEAFF.

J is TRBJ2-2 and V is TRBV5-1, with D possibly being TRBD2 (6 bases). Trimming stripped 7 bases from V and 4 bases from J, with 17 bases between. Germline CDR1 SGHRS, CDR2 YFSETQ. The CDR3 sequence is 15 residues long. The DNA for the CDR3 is TGCGCCAGCGGCGCTCGGGGACTGGGCACCGGGGAGCTGTTTTTT. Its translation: CASGARGLGTGELFF.

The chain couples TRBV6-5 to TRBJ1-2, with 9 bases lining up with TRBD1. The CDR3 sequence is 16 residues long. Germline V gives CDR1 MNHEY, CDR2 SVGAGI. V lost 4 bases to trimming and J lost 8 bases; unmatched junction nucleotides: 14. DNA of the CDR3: TGTGCCAGCAGTTCGAGCGCCGGGGACAGGGATAAGGGCTACACCTTC. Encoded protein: CASSSSAGDRDKGYTF.

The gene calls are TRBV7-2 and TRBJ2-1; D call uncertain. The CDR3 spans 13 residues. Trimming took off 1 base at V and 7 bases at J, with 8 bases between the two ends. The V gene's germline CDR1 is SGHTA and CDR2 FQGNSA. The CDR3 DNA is TGTGCCAGCAGCTTAGGGTCGGTTAATGAGCAGTTCTTC. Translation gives CASSLGSVNEQFF. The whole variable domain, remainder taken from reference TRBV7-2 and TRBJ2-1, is GAGVSQSPSNKVTEKGKDVELRCDPISGHTALYWYRQSLGQGLEFLIYFQGNSAPDKSGLPSDRFSAERTGGSVSTLTIQRTQQEDSAVYLCASSLGSVNEQFFGPGTRLTVL.

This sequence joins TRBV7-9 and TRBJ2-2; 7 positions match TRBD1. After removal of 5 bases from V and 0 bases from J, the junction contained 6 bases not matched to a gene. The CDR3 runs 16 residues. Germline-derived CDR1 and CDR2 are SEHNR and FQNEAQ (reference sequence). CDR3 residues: CASSPRGLANTGELFF. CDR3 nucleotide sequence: TGTGCCAGCAGCCCGAGGGGGCTCGCGAACACCGGGGAGCTGTTTTTT.

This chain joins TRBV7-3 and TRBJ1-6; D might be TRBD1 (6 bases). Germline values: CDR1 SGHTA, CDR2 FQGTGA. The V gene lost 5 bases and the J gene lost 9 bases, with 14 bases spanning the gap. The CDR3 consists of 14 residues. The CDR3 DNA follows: TGTGCCAGCAGCCCCACCGGGGGGCGTTCACCCCTCCACTTT. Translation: CASSPTGGRSPLHF.

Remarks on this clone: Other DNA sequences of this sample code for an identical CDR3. The CDR3 coding sequence is TGTGCCATCAGTGAGAGAGGGGGCTACACCTTC. Amino acid sequence: CAISERGGYTF. The J gene is TRBJ1-2, the V gene TRBV10-3; D is uncertain. The CDR3 extends over 11 amino acids. The germline V gene has CDR1 ENHRY and CDR2 SYGVKD. V lost 2 bases and J 8 bases, leaving 6 bases between the germline ends.

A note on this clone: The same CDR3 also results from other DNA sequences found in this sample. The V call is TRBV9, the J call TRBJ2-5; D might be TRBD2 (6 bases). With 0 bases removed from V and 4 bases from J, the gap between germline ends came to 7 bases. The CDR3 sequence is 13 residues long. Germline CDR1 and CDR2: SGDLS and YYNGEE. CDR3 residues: CASSVDGRETQYF. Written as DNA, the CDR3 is TGTGCCAGCAGCGTAGACGGGAGAGAGACCCAGTACTTC.

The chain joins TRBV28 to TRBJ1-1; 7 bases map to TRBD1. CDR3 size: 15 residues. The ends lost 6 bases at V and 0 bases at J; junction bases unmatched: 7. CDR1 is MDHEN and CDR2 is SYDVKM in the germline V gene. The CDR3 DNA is TGTGCCAGCAGCCCCGGGACAGCCCTGAACACTGAAGCTTTCTTT. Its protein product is CASSPGTALNTEAFF.

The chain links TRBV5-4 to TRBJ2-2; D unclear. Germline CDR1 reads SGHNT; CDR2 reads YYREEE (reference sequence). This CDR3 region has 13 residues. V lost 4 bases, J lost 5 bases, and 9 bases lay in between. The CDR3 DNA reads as TGTGCCAGCAGCCCCGCCGGGACCGGGGAGCTGTTTTTT. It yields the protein CASSPAGTGELFF.

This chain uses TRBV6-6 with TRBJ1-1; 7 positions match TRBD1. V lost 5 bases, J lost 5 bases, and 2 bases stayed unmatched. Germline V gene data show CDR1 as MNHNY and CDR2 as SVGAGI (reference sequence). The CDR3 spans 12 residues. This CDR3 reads CASSPTGTEAFF. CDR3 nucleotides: TGTGCCAGCAGTCCGACAGGGACTGAAGCTTTCTTT.

DNA for the CDR3: TGTGCCAGCAGCTTCGGGACAGATCATGAAAAACTGTTTTTT. This sequence encodes CASSFGTDHEKLFF. The chain links TRBV7-9 to TRBJ1-4, with 7 bases matching TRBD1. From germline, CDR1 is SEHNR and CDR2 FQNEAQ (reference sequence). The V segment lost 3 bases and the J segment 6 bases; nucleotides outside the gene matches: 4. The CDR3 has 14 amino acids.

CDR3 amino acids: CASSQDFGEGTGELFF. The CDR3, as DNA: TGTGCCAGCAGCCAAGATTTCGGGGAAGGCACCGGGGAGCTGTTTTTT. The V and J genes are TRBV14 and TRBJ2-2; the D gene is possibly TRBD2 (5 bases). The CDR3 is 16 amino acids. The V gene's germline CDR1 is SGHDN and CDR2 FVKESK. Trimming shortened V by 0 bases and J by 4 bases, and 12 bases separated the two germline ends.

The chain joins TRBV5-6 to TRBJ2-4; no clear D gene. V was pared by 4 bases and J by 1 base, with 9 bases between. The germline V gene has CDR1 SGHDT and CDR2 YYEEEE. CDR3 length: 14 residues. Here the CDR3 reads CASSADMAKNIQYF. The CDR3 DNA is TGTGCCAGCAGCGCCGACATGGCCAAAAACATTCAGTACTTC.

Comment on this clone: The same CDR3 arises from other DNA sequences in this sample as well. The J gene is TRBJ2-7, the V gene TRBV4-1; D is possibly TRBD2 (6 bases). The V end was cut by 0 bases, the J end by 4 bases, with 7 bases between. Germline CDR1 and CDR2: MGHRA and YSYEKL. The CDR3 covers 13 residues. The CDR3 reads CASSQEGGYEQYF. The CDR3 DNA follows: TGCGCCAGCAGCCAAGAAGGAGGGTACGAGCAGTACTTC.

CDR3 in DNA: TGTGCCAGCAGTTCCCGTACTAGCCGAAATGAGCAGTTCTTC. As protein: CASSSRTSRNEQFF. V gene TRBV6-6 combines with J gene TRBJ2-1, with D perhaps matching TRBD2 (6 bases). V was clipped by 4 bases and J by 7 bases, with 14 bases between them. The CDR3 consists of 14 residues. Germline V CDR1 and CDR2: MNHNY, SVGAGI (reference sequence).

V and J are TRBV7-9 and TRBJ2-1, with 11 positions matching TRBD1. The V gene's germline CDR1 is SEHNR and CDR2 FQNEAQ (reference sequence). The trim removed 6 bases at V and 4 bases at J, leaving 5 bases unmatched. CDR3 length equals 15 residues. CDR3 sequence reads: CASSSGQGAYNEQFF. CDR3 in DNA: TGTGCCAGCAGTTCAGGACAGGGGGCTTACAATGAGCAGTTCTTC.

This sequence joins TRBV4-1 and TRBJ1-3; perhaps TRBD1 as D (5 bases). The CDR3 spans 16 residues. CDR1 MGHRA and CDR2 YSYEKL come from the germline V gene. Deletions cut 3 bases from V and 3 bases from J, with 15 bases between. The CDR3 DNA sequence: TGCGCCAGCAGCCAGACGGGACTCGTCTATGGAAACACCATATATTTT. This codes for CASSQTGLVYGNTIYF.

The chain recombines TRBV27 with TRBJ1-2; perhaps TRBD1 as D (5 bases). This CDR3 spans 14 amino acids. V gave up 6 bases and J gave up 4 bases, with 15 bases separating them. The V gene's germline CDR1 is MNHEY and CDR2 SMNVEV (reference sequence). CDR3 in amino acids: CASRRPGLLYGYTF. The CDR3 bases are TGTGCCAGCAGACGTCCGGGACTCCTCTATGGCTACACCTTC.

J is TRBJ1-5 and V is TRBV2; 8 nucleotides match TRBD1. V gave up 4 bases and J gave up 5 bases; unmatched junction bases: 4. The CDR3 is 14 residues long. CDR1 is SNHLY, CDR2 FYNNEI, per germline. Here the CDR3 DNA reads TGTGCCAGCAGTGTAGACAGGGGTGATCAGCCCCAGCATTTT. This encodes CASSVDRGDQPQHF.

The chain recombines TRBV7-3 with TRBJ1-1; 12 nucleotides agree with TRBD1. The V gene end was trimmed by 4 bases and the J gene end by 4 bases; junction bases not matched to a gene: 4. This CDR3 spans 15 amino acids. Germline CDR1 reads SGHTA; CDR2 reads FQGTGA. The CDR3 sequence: CASSSGTGGVTEAFF. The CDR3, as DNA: TGTGCCAGCAGCTCGGGGACAGGGGGCGTCACTGAAGCTTTCTTT.

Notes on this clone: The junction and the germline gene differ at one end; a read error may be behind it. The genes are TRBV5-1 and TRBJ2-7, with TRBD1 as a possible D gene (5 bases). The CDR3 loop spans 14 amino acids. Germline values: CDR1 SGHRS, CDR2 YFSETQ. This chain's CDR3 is CASSPPQGLYEQYF. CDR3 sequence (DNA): TGTGCCAGCAGCCCCCCTCAGGGCCTCTACGAGCAGTACTTC. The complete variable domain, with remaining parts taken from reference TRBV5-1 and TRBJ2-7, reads KAGVTQTPRYLIKTRGQQVTLSCSPISGHRSVSWYQQTPGQGLQFLFEYFSETQRNKGNFPGRFSGRQFSNSRSEMNVSTLELGDSALYLCASSPPQGLYEQYFGPGTRLTVT.

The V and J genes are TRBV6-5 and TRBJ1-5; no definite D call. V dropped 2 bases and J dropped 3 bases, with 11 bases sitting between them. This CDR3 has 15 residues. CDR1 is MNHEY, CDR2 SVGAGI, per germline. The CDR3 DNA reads TGTGCCAGCAGTTACGACGGCAGGCCCAATCAGCCCCAGCATTTT. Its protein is CASSYDGRPNQPQHF.

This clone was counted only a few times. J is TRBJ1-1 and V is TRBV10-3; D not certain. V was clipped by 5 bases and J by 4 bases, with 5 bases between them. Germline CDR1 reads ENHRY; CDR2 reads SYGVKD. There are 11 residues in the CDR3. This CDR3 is CAISTGTEAFF. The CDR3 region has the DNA TGTGCCATCAGTACGGGCACTGAAGCTTTCTTT.